Presented here are 32 T cell receptor beta chains from one specimen sequenced in a study of blood T cells in healthy people across ages. Primers used in a second PCR of roughly 6 to 12 cycles were a sample-barcoded 5' primer and a J-beta primer mix. Using its own MiXCR run on the 5' RACE reads, TCRdb lists one record per CDR3 protein. This repertoire shows some 1,500,000 distinct CDR3 sequences, approximately 39% found once; its top ten account for about 4%. Material for sequencing was blood. The origin of the receptors is a woman younger than 35 in good health.

Details on this clonotype: A read error may account for a junction end that differs from germline. V and J are TRBV9 and TRBJ2-1; 8 bases line up with TRBD1. Germline V gene lookup returns CDR1 SGDLS and CDR2 YYNGEE. This CDR3 has 17 amino acids. DNA for the CDR3: TGTGCCGGCAGCGCCTCTAGGACAGGGACGAAGTACAATGAGCAGTTCTTC. Translating gives CAGSASRTGTKYNEQFF.

This clonotype has a handful of counts. J is TRBJ2-3 and V is TRBV9; D might be TRBD1 (5 bases). This CDR3 is built from 14 residues. Germline lookup yields CDR1 SGDLS and CDR2 YYNGEE. V was shortened by 4 bases and J by 2 bases, with 11 bases between the two germline ends. The CDR3 coding sequence is TGTGCCAGCAGCCCACGGACAAACACAGATACGCAGTATTTT. This gives the protein CASSPRTNTDTQYF. The whole variable domain, remainder taken from reference TRBV9 and TRBJ2-3, is DSGVTQTPKHLITATGQRVTLRCSPRSGDLSVYWYQQSLDQGLQFLIQYYNGEERAKGNILERFSAQQFPDLHSELNLSSLELGDSALYFCASSPRTNTDTQYFGPGTRLTVL.

This clonotype came up once. The rearrangement links TRBV11-2 to TRBJ2-6; D unclear. The germline V gene encodes CDR1 SGHAT and CDR2 FQNNGV. The CDR3 runs to 15 residues. Deletions cut 3 bases from V and 2 bases from J, with 8 bases between. The CDR3 protein is CASSFAITGANVLTF. CDR3 coding DNA: TGTGCCAGCAGCTTCGCAATTACTGGGGCCAACGTCCTGACTTTC.

This clonotype has more than one count but fewer than ten. The V and J genes are TRBV20-1 and TRBJ2-2; D is perhaps TRBD1 (5 bases). Trimming left V 0 bases short and J 0 bases short, with 11 bases between. This CDR3 comprises 16 residues. Per the germline V gene, CDR1 is DFQATT and CDR2 is SNEGSKA (reference sequence). The CDR3 nucleotides are TGCAGTGCTAGAGATGCGGCAGGGACGAACACCGGGGAGCTGTTTTTT. This sequence encodes CSARDAAGTNTGELFF.

This clonotype turned up a few times. This chain connects TRBV9 to TRBJ2-7; TRBD2 matches 8 bases. Trimming removed 1 base from V and 6 bases from J; junction bases left unmatched: 3. The CDR3 totals 13 residues. Germline V gene data show CDR1 as SGDLS and CDR2 as YYNGEE. CDR3 in amino acids: CASSVTTSAEQYF. CDR3 nucleotides: TGTGCCAGCAGCGTAACGACTAGCGCCGAGCAGTACTTC.

This clonotype was recorded only once. One end of the junction fails to match germline, which may point to a read error. The chain combines TRBV6-1 with TRBJ1-5, with D perhaps matching TRBD1 (5 bases). The CDR3 is 12 residues long. CDR1 and CDR2 from the germline V gene are MNHNS and SASEGT. The chain's CDR3 is CAGSQGNQPQHF. CDR3 in DNA: TGTGCCGGCAGCCAGGGTAATCAGCCCCAGCATTTT.

This clonotype turned up a few times. The rearrangement uses TRBV7-2 and TRBJ1-4, with a tentative D call TRBD1 (5 bases). V lost 5 bases and J 7 bases, leaving 14 bases between the germline ends. The CDR3 consists of 14 residues. Germline V CDR1 and CDR2: SGHTA, FQGNSA. CDR3 sequence (DNA): TGTGCCAGCAGCCTCAGCCGGGACCTTGAAAAACTGTTTTTT. This sequence encodes CASSLSRDLEKLFF.

The chain recombines TRBV6-2 or TRBV6-3 with TRBJ1-2, with unresolved D. The CDR3 totals 15 residues. V lost 0 bases and J 0 bases, leaving 8 bases between the germline ends. Germline CDR1 and CDR2: MNHEY and SVGEGT. CDR3: CASSYSFATNYGYTF. The CDR3 DNA follows: TGTGCCAGCAGTTACTCGTTTGCAACTAACTATGGCTACACCTTC.

This chain joins TRBV25-1 and TRBJ1-1, with 8 bases identical to TRBD1. The germline V gene has CDR1 MGHDK and CDR2 SYGVNS. J was trimmed by 2 bases and V by 4 bases; bases with no gene match: 3. The CDR3 has 14 residues. CDR3 nucleotides: TGTGCCAGCAGTGGCAGGGGGCTAAACACTGAAGCTTTCTTT. Translation: CASSGRGLNTEAFF.

The chain recombines TRBV20-1 with TRBJ2-7; possibly TRBD1 or TRBD2 for D (5 bases each). V lost 3 bases and J 2 bases, leaving 14 bases between the germline ends. Germline assignment: CDR1 DFQATT and CDR2 SNEGSKA (reference sequence). The CDR3 is made up of 14 amino acids. The CDR3 nucleotides read TGCAGTGCTAGCGTTAGGGGACCCCCCTACGAGCAGTACTTC. Its protein is CSASVRGPPYEQYF.

There are a few counts of this clonotype. The rearrangement joins TRBV6-6 to TRBJ2-1; 7 bases map to TRBD2. The ends lost 2 bases at V and 4 bases at J; junction bases unmatched: 5. The CDR3 spans 15 residues. Germline loops: CDR1 MNHNY, CDR2 SVGAGI (reference sequence). CDR3 coding DNA: TGTGCCAGCAGTTACATGGCGGGGGTATACAATGAGCAGTTCTTC. This gives the protein CASSYMAGVYNEQFF.

This sequence joins TRBV7-9 and TRBJ1-2; no reliable D call. The length of the CDR3 is 15 residues. Germline V lookup: CDR1 SEHNR, CDR2 FQNEAQ (reference sequence). V lost 1 base to trimming and J lost 2 bases, with 11 bases between them. The CDR3 region is CASSLDDTANYGYTF. The CDR3 DNA reads as TGTGCCAGCAGCTTAGACGACACTGCCAACTATGGCTACACCTTC. The whole variable domain, filled in from reference TRBV7-9 and TRBJ1-2, reads DTGVSQNPRHKITKRGQNVTFRCDPISEHNRLYWYRQTLGQGPEFLTYFQNEAQLEKSRLLSDRFSAERPKGSFSTLEIQRTEQGDSAMYLCASSLDDTANYGYTFGSGTRLTVV.

The chain carries TRBV25-1 and TRBJ1-2; D ambiguous. The CDR3 extends over 12 amino acids. The germline V gene has CDR1 MGHDK and CDR2 SYGVNS. V dropped 6 bases and J dropped 2 bases, with 7 bases sitting between them. The chain's CDR3 is CASRDVNYGYTF. Here the CDR3 DNA reads TGTGCCAGCAGAGACGTAAACTATGGCTACACCTTC.

V usage is TRBV14 and J usage is TRBJ2-2, with 9 bases matching TRBD2. The CDR3 has 16 residues. The J segment lost 5 bases and the V segment lost 4 bases, leaving 8 bases of the junction unmatched. The germline gives CDR1 SGHDN, CDR2 FVKESK. Written as DNA, the CDR3 is TGTGCCAGCAGCCCCCAACTAGCGGGCGGTACCGGGGAGCTGTTTTTT. Amino acid sequence: CASSPQLAGGTGELFF.

This clonotype occurred a few times. V gene TRBV6-2 or TRBV6-3 combines with J gene TRBJ1-5, with a tentative D call TRBD1 (5 bases). The CDR3 is made up of 16 amino acids. Germline V lookup: CDR1 MNHEY, CDR2 SVGEGT. V gave up 6 bases and J gave up 1 base, with 16 bases separating them. The CDR3 here is CASSRELRSSNQPQHF. The CDR3 DNA is TGTGCCAGCAGCAGGGAGCTCCGCTCGAGCAATCAGCCCCAGCATTTT.

V gene TRBV14 combines with J gene TRBJ2-5; no firm D call. The CDR3 runs 15 residues. Germline assignment: CDR1 SGHDN and CDR2 FVKESK. Trimming removed 0 bases at V and 0 bases at J, with 8 bases between. The CDR3 nucleotides read TGTGCCAGCAGCCAAGAGTGGAACTACCAAGAGACCCAGTACTTC. It translates to CASSQEWNYQETQYF.

The rearrangement uses TRBV4-1 and TRBJ2-7, with TRBD1 as a possible D gene (5 bases). V shed 6 bases and J shed 1 base, with 19 bases lying between them. CDR1 and CDR2 (germline): MGHRA, YSYEKL. This CDR3 contains 16 residues. In nucleotides, the CDR3 is TGCGCCAGCAGTGCAAGGATGCAGGGAAAATCCTACGAGCAGTACTTC. This translates into CASSARMQGKSYEQYF.

This clonotype occurred a few times. The rearrangement links TRBV4-2 to TRBJ1-2; D is ambiguous. CDR1 is LGHNA, CDR2 YNFKEQ, per germline. The V gene lost 2 bases and the J gene lost 7 bases, with 17 bases spanning the gap. The CDR3 extends over 15 amino acids. The CDR3 DNA follows: TGTGCCAGCAGCCAATTCCTGAAAGCCTCAGGTGGCTACACCTTC. Translating gives CASSQFLKASGGYTF.

The chain uses TRBV6-5 and TRBJ2-1, with D perhaps matching TRBD1 (6 bases). The ends were cut back, 4 bases at V and 5 bases at J, with 9 bases in the middle. Germline CDR1 MNHEY, CDR2 SVGAGI. This CDR3 region has 13 residues. The CDR3 sequence: CASSCQGNNEQFF. CDR3 sequence (DNA): TGTGCCAGCAGTTGCCAGGGGAACAATGAGCAGTTCTTC.

This clonotype was seen more than once but under ten times. This sequence joins TRBV2 and TRBJ1-5; D unresolved. The CDR3 runs 12 residues. From germline, CDR1 is SNHLY and CDR2 FYNNEI. Trimming shortened V by 6 bases and J by 12 bases, and 15 bases separated the two germline ends. The CDR3 loop is CASRSGSSGQHF. CDR3 DNA sequence: TGTGCCAGCAGGAGCGGTTCATCGGGCCAGCATTTT.

The J gene is TRBJ2-5, the V gene TRBV4-1, with D perhaps TRBD1 (5 bases). Trimming left V 3 bases short and J 5 bases short, with 19 bases between. CDR1 and CDR2 from the germline V gene are MGHRA and YSYEKL. The CDR3 runs 16 residues. The CDR3 region has the DNA TGCGCCAGCAGCCAGCTCAGAATGGGCCAGGGTGAGACCCAGTACTTC. Translating it yields CASSQLRMGQGETQYF.

This chain joins TRBV27 and TRBJ2-1, with 8 bases fitting TRBD2. From germline, CDR1 is MNHEY and CDR2 SMNVEV (reference sequence). Trimming removed 1 base from V and 4 bases from J; junction bases left unmatched: 12. The length of the CDR3 is 18 residues. The CDR3 DNA reads TGTGCCAGCAGTTTATTAGGCTCTCTAGCGGGCGTTTACAATGAGCAGTTCTTC. This sequence encodes CASSLLGSLAGVYNEQFF.

This chain links TRBV20-1 with TRBJ2-6; perhaps TRBD2 as D (5 bases). The CDR3 totals 16 residues. The V and J ends lost 6 bases and 5 bases respectively, with 20 bases between them. Germline values: CDR1 DFQATT, CDR2 SNEGSKA (reference sequence). CDR3 protein: CSADGEGIPWANVLTF. CDR3 sequence (DNA): TGCAGTGCAGACGGGGAAGGTATCCCCTGGGCCAACGTCCTGACTTTC.

V gene TRBV6-5 combines with J gene TRBJ2-5; 10 bases fit TRBD2. Germline V gives CDR1 MNHEY, CDR2 SVGAGI. V lost 7 bases and J lost 3; bases outside the gene matches: 5. The length of the CDR3 is 14 residues. CDR3 in DNA: TGTGCCAGCAACCGAGCGGGGGGGAAAGAGACCCAGTACTTC. Amino acids: CASNRAGGKETQYF.

This clonotype was counted between two and nine times. This rearrangement joins TRBV20-1 to TRBJ2-3; D unresolved. The ends were cut back, 2 bases at V and 4 bases at J, with 7 bases in the middle. Germline CDR1 DFQATT, CDR2 SNEGSKA (reference sequence). CDR3 size: 12 residues. CDR3 DNA sequence: TGCAGTGCTAGATTGGCGGCAGATACGCAGTATTTT. Encoded protein: CSARLAADTQYF.

With regard to this clonotype: One end of the junction is discordant with germline, which a read error may explain. DNA of the CDR3: TGTGCCAGCATCCAAGGGCCTAGCGGGAAGTACTTC. Amino acid sequence: CASIQGPSGKYF. This chain uses TRBV3-1 with TRBJ2-5, with TRBD2 matching 9 bases. The CDR3 runs 12 residues. Germline V gene sequence: CDR1 LGHDT, CDR2 YNNKEL (reference sequence).

This clonotype was seen only a few times. The gene calls are TRBV27 and TRBJ2-3; D uncertain. Germline CDR1 MNHEY, CDR2 SMNVEV (reference sequence). This CDR3 contains 13 residues. The germline V and J ends were trimmed by 2 bases and 5 bases, with 8 bases remaining between them. The CDR3 coding sequence is TGTGCCAGCAGTTTAGTAACAGAAGATACGCAGTATTTT. As protein: CASSLVTEDTQYF.

A note on this clonotype: Germline is not matched at one junction end, which may reflect a read error. The chain combines TRBV12-3 or TRBV12-4 with TRBJ2-3; D is unresolved. The CDR3 extends over 11 amino acids. The CDR3 DNA reads TGTGCCAGCGGCTTCGCGGATATGCAGTATTTT. Encoded protein: CASGFADMQYF.

The chain uses TRBV4-1 and TRBJ1-6; tentatively, D is TRBD1 (5 bases). The germline gives CDR1 MGHRA, CDR2 YSYEKL. The V end was cut by 2 bases, the J end by 8 bases, with 13 bases between. The CDR3 spans 15 residues. In DNA form, the CDR3 reads TGCGCCAGCAGCCAACACAGGCTTTCGGATTCACCCCTCCACTTT. Residues: CASSQHRLSDSPLHF.

The J gene is TRBJ1-6, the V gene TRBV30; 8 bases align to TRBD1. The CDR3 totals 15 residues. Per the germline V gene, CDR1 is GTSNPN and CDR2 is SVGIG (reference sequence). V dropped 3 bases and J dropped 5; count of bases not matched to a gene: 6. DNA of the CDR3: TGTGCCTGGAGGACAGGGGCGCAAGATAATTCACCCCTCCACTTT. Its protein product is CAWRTGAQDNSPLHF.

The chain carries TRBV11-2 and TRBJ2-7; 8 bases match TRBD2. The CDR3 has 16 amino acids. The junction had 7 bases not matched to a gene; V was cut back by 3 bases and J by 0 bases. Germline CDR1 SGHAT, CDR2 FQNNGV. Here the CDR3 DNA reads TGTGCCAGCAGCTTGCTAGCGGGTGATTTCTCCTACGAGCAGTACTTC. As protein: CASSLLAGDFSYEQYF.

Only a few counts were recorded for this clonotype. This chain connects TRBV3-1 to TRBJ2-3; TRBD1 matches at 7 bases. The ends lost 5 bases at V and 9 bases at J; junction bases unmatched: 11. CDR3 size: 14 residues. CDR1 LGHDT and CDR2 YNNKEL come from the germline V gene (reference sequence). The CDR3 nucleotides read TGTGCCAGCAGCTCACCCTGGGACAGAAGGACGCAGTATTTT. Translated: CASSSPWDRRTQYF.